This TCR beta chain was sequenced during a study of T cell repertoires in cytomegalovirus infection. Study information: Newly reported HLA-C-restricted and thoroughly characterized HLA-B-restricted CMV epitopes were employed. Both a matching HLA type and CMV infection were indicated by public TCR beta signatures. Study-wide points: HLA-C-restricted, CMV-specific TCR beta clonotypes were dominant ex vivo.

This CDR3 comprises 17 residues. V gave up 1 base and J gave up 1 base, with 16 bases separating them. Germline CDR1 reads MGHRA; CDR2 reads YSYEKL. In this sample, this clonotype turned up many times. Its antigen is as yet unknown. TCRdb re-called the reads with MiXCR, one entry per CDR3 protein. The sample consists of about 100,000 distinct CDR3 sequences, 25% to 30% of them appearing once. The sequencing used CD8+ T cells from cultured PBMCs, collected from culture after CMV antigen stimulation. This rearrangement joins TRBV4-1 to TRBJ1-1; tentatively, D is TRBD1 (5 bases). This clonotype originated in a human donor in good health (CMV status not recorded). Some clones in this sample may be carry-over from other donors' samples. CDR3 DNA: TGCGCCAGCAGCCAAGCCACCTTGGGGACTGGGAACACTGAAGCTTTCTTT. Translation: CASSQATLGTGNTEAFF.